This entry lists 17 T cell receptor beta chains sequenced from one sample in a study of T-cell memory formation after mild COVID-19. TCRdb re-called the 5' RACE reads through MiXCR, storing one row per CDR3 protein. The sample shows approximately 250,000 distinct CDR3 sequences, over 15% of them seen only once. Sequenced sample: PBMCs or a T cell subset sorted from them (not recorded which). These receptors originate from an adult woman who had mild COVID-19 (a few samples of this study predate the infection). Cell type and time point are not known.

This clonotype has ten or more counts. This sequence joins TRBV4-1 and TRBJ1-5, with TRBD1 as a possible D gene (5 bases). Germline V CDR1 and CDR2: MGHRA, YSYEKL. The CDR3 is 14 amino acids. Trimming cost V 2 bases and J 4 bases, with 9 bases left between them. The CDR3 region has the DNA TGCGCCAGCAGCCAATCAGGGACTAATCAGCCCCAGCATTTT. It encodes CASSQSGTNQPQHF.

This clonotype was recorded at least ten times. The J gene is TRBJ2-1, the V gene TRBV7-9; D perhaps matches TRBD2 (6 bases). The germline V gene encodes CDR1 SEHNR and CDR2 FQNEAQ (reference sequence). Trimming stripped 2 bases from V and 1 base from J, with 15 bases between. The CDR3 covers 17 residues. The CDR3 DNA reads TGTGCCAGCAGCTTATCCCGACTAGGCGTATCCTACAATGAGCAGTTCTTC. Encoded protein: CASSLSRLGVSYNEQFF.

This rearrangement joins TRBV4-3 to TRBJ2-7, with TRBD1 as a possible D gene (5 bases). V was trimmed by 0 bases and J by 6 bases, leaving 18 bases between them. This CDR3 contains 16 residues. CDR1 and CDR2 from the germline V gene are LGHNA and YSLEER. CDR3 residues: CASSQDPTARPGEQYF. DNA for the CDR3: TGCGCCAGCAGCCAAGATCCGACAGCCCGGCCGGGCGAGCAGTACTTC.

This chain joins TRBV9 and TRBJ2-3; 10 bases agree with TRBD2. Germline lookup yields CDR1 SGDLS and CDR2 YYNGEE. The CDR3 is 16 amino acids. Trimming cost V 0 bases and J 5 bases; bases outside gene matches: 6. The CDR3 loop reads CASSVDIAGGVDTQYF. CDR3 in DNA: TGTGCCAGCAGCGTAGATATAGCGGGGGGCGTAGATACGCAGTATTTT.

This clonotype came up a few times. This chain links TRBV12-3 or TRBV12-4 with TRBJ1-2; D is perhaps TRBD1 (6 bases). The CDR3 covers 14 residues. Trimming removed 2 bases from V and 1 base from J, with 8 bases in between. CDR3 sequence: CASSLRGFNYGYTF. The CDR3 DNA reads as TGTGCCAGCAGTTTAAGGGGGTTTAACTATGGCTACACCTTC.

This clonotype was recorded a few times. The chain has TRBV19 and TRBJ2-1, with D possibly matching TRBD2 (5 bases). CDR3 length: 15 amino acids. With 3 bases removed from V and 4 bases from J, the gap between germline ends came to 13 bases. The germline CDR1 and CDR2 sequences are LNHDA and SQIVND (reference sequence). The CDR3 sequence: CASSMARTGYNEQFF. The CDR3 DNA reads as TGTGCCAGTAGTATGGCAAGGACTGGGTACAATGAGCAGTTCTTC. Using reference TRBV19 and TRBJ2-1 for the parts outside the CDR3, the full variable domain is DGGITQSPKYLFRKEGQNVTLSCEQNLNHDAMYWYRQDPGQGLRLIYYSQIVNDFQKGDIAEGYSVSREKKESFPLTVTSAQKNPTAFYLCASSMARTGYNEQFFGPGTRLTVL.

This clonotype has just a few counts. The CDR3 DNA follows: TGTGCCAGCAGCTCTGTTTATTCGAACTCTGGGGCCAACGTCCTGACTTTC. Amino acids: CASSSVYSNSGANVLTF. The genes are TRBV5-6 and TRBJ2-6; D not resolved. Between the trimmed V and J ends, which lost 3 bases and 0 bases, there was a span of 13 bases. The germline V gene encodes CDR1 SGHDT and CDR2 YYEEEE. The CDR3 spans 17 residues.

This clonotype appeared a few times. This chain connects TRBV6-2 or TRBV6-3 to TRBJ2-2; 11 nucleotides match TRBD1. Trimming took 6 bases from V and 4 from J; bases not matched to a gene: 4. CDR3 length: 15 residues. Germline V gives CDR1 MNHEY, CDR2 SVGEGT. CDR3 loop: CASRSGTGGTGELFF. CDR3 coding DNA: TGTGCCAGCAGATCCGGGACAGGGGGCACCGGGGAGCTGTTTTTT.

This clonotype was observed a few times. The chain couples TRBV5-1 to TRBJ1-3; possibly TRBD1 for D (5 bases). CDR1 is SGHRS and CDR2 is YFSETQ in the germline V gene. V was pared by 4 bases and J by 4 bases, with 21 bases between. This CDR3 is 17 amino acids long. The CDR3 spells CASSLTWQGSSGNTIYF. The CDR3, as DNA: TGCGCCAGCAGCCTGACATGGCAGGGAAGTTCCGGAAACACCATATATTTT.

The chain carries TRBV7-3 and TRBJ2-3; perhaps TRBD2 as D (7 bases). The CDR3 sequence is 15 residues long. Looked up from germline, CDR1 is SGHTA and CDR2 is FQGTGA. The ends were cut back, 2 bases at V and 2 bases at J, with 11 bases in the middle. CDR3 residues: CASSLWGGYTDTQYF. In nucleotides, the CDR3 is TGTGCCAGCAGCTTATGGGGGGGCTACACAGATACGCAGTATTTT.

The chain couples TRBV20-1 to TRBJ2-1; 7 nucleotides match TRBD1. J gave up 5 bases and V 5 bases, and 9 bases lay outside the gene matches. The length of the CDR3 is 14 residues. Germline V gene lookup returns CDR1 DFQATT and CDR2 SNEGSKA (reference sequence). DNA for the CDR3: TGCAGTGCTGTGCCCGGGACAGCTCACAATGAGCAGTTCTTC. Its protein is CSAVPGTAHNEQFF.

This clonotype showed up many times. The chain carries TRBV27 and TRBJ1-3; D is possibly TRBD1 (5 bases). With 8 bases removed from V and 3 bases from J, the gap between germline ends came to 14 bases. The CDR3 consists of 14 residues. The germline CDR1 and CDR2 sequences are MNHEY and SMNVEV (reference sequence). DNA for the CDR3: TGTGCCAGCCGACCCGGGGGAGGTGGAAACACCATATATTTT. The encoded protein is CASRPGGGGNTIYF.

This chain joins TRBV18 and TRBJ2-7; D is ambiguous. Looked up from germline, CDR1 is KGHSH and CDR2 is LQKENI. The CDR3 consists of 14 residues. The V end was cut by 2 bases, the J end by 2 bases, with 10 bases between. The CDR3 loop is CASSPFTTTYEQYF. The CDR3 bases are TGTGCCAGCTCACCATTCACGACAACCTACGAGCAGTACTTC.

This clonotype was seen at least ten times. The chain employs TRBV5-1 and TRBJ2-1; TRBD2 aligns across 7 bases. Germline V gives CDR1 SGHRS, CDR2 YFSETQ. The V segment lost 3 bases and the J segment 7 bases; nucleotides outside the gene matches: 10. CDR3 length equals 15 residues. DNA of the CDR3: TGCGCCAGCAGCTATCCAAGCGGGAAACTAAATGAGCAGTTCTTC. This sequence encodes CASSYPSGKLNEQFF.

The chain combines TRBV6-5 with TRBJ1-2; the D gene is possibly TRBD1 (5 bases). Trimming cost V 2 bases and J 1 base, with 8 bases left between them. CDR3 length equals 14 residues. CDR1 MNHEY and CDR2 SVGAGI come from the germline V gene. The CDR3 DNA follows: TGTGCCAGCAGTTACGAGGGGAATAACTATGGCTACACCTTC. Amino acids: CASSYEGNNYGYTF.

The CDR3, as DNA: TGTGCCAGCAGCCTTTCTGACGCAGGGGGCTATGGCTACACCTTC. The encoded protein is CASSLSDAGGYGYTF. This chain joins TRBV11-2 and TRBJ1-2; 7 nucleotides match TRBD1. CDR3 length equals 15 residues. The V segment lost 5 bases and the J segment 4 bases; nucleotides outside the gene matches: 10. Germline V gene data show CDR1 as SGHAT and CDR2 as FQNNGV.

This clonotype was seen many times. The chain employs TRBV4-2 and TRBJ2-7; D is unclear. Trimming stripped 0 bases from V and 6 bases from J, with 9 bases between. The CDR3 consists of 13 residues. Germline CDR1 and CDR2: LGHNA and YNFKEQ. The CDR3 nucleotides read TGTGCCAGCAGCCAAGATGCAGCGTTCGAGCAGTACTTC. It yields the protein CASSQDAAFEQYF.